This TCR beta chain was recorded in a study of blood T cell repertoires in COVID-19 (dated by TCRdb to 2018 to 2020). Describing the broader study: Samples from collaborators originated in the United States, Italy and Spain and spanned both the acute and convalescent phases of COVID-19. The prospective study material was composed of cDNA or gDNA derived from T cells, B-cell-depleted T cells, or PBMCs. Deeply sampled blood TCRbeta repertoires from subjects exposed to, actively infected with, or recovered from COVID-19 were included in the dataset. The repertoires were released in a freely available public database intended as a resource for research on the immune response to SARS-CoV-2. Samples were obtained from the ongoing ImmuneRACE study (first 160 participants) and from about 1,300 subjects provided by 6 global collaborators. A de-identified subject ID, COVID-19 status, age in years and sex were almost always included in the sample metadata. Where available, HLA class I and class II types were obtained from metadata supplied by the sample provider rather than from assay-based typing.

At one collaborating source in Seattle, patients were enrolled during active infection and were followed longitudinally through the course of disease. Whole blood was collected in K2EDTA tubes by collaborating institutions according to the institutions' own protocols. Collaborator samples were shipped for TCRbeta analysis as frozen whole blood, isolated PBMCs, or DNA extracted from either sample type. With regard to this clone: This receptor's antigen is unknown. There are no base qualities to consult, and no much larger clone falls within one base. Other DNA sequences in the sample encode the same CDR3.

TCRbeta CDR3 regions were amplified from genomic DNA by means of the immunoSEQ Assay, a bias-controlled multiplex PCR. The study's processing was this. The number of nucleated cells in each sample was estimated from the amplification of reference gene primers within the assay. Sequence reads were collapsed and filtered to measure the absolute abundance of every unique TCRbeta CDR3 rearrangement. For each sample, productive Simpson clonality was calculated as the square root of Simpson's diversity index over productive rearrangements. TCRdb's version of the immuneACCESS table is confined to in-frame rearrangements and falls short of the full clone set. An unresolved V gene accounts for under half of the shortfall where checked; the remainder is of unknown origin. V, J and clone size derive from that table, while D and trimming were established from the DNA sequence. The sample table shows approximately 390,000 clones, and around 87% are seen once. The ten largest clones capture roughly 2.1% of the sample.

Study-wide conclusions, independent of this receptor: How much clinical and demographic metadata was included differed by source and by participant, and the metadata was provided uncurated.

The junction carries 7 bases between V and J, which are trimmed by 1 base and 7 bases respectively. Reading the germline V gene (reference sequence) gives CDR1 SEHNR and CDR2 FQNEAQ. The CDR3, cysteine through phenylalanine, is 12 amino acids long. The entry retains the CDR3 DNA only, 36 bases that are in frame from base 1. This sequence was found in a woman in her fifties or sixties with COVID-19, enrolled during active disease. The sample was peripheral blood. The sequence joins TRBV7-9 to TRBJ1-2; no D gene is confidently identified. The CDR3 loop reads CASSLGTGGYTF. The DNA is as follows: TGTGCCAGCAGCTTAGGAACCGGTGGCTACACCTTC. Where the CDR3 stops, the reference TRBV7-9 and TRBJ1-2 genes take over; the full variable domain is DTGVSQNPRHKITKRGQNVTFRCDPISEHNRLYWYRQTLGQGPEFLTYFQNEAQLEKSRLLSDRFSAERPKGSFSTLEIQRTEQGDSAMYLCASSLGTGGYTFGSGTRLTVV.